One and the same sample provided the 28 T cell receptor beta chains below, sequenced in a study of OX40 agonist ivuxolimab in advanced cancers. Repertoires were generated with immunoSEQ multiplex PCR, while TCRdb's copy carries only in-frame clones and drops some. The profile shows 59,000 or so clones, about 90% of them singletons. Sample: CD4+ or CD8+ T cells sorted from blood, taken in a trial of the OX40 agonist ivuxolimab. The receptors originated from an adult with an advanced solid tumor such as melanoma, head and neck, liver or kidney cancer.

V is TRBV6-4 and J is TRBJ2-1, with unresolved D. The CDR3 consists of 14 residues. V lost 2 bases and J 6 bases, leaving 11 bases between the germline ends. The germline CDR1 and CDR2 sequences are MRHNA and SNTAGT. The CDR3: CASSDLRRPNEQFF. The CDR3 nucleotides are TGTGCCAGCAGTGACCTAAGACGTCCCAATGAGCAGTTCTTC.

Points on this clone: The same CDR3 also results from other DNA sequences found in this sample. This chain uses TRBV5-1 with TRBJ2-7, with unresolved D. The CDR3 totals 11 residues. Germline values: CDR1 SGHRS, CDR2 YFSETQ. V was clipped by 0 bases and J by 6 bases, with 4 bases between them. CDR3 sequence reads: CASSLDLEQYF. CDR3 nucleotide sequence: TGCGCCAGCAGCTTGGATCTCGAGCAGTACTTC.

The chain links TRBV28 to TRBJ2-1; D tentatively reads TRBD1 or TRBD2 (5 bases each). CDR3 length: 18 amino acids. The ends were cut back, 5 bases at V and 7 bases at J, with 27 bases in the middle. Germline assignment: CDR1 MDHEN and CDR2 SYDVKM. CDR3 residues: CASSPFLAGADLGNEQFF. The CDR3 DNA sequence: TGTGCCAGCAGTCCATTCCTGGCCGGGGCCGACCTAGGGAATGAGCAGTTCTTC. Using reference TRBV28 and TRBJ2-1 for the parts outside the CDR3, the full variable domain is DVKVTQSSRYLVKRTGEKVFLECVQDMDHENMFWYRQDPGLGLRLIYFSYDVKMKEKGDIPEGYSVSREKKERFSLILESASTNQTSMYLCASSPFLAGADLGNEQFFGPGTRLTVL.

The chain carries TRBV12-5 and TRBJ2-1, with 8 bases matching TRBD2. V was pared by 6 bases and J by 1 base, with 8 bases of the junction left unmatched. The germline CDR1 and CDR2 sequences are LGHNT and FRNRAP. The length of the CDR3 is 16 residues. The CDR3: CASGSIAGRSYNEQFF. The CDR3, as DNA: TGTGCTAGTGGATCCATAGCGGGAAGGTCCTACAATGAGCAGTTCTTC.

V usage is TRBV6-1 and J usage is TRBJ1-5; no definite D call. CDR3 size: 12 residues. Per the germline V gene, CDR1 is MNHNS and CDR2 is SASEGT. V was cut by 8 bases and J by 0 bases, with 5 bases left in between. CDR3 in amino acids: CASRNSNQPQHF. The CDR3, as DNA: TGTGCCAGCCGTAATAGCAATCAGCCCCAGCATTTT.

In this sample, this clone turned up a few times. V and J are TRBV5-8 and TRBJ2-2, with D perhaps matching TRBD1 (6 bases). Deletions cut 0 bases from V and 3 bases from J, with 9 bases between. The CDR3 covers 15 residues. Germline CDR1 is SGHTS and CDR2 is YDEGEE. The CDR3 bases are TGTGCCAGCAGCTTGGGCAGGGGATACACCGGGGAGCTGTTTTTT. Its translation is CASSLGRGYTGELFF.

A note on this clone: At one boundary the junction diverges from the germline segment, which might be a read error. The chain is built from TRBV15 and TRBJ2-1, with 10 bases aligning to TRBD2. CDR1 LNHNV and CDR2 YYDKDF come from the germline V gene (reference sequence). This CDR3 is 14 amino acids long. DNA of the CDR3: TGTGACACCCATATAGCGGGAGGTCTCAATGAGCAGTTCTTC. Its protein product is CDTHIAGGLNEQFF.

The chain recombines TRBV9 with TRBJ1-4; the D gene is possibly TRBD1 (6 bases). The CDR3 loop spans 15 amino acids. Germline V gene data show CDR1 as SGDLS and CDR2 as YYNGEE. V lost 3 bases and J lost 5, with 14 bases in between. The chain's CDR3 is CASSARDNSNEKLFF. CDR3 sequence (DNA): TGTGCCAGCAGCGCGAGGGACAATTCAAATGAAAAACTGTTTTTT. The full variable domain, completed using reference TRBV9 and TRBJ1-4, is DSGVTQTPKHLITATGQRVTLRCSPRSGDLSVYWYQQSLDQGLQFLIQYYNGEERAKGNILERFSAQQFPDLHSELNLSSLELGDSALYFCASSARDNSNEKLFFGSGTQLSVL.

The gene calls are TRBV7-6 and TRBJ1-5, with unresolved D. The CDR3 consists of 14 residues. Germline V lookup: CDR1 SGHVS, CDR2 FNYEAQ. V was trimmed by 5 bases and J by 5 bases, leaving 13 bases between them. The CDR3 spells CASSAKAEHQPQHF. The CDR3 DNA sequence: TGTGCCAGCAGCGCAAAAGCAGAACATCAGCCCCAGCATTTT.

The chain uses TRBV5-6 and TRBJ2-5; a weak D match, TRBD2 (7 bases). The V end was cut by 0 bases, the J end by 5 bases, with 20 bases between. The germline V gene has CDR1 SGHDT and CDR2 YYEEEE. The CDR3 spans 17 residues. The CDR3 nucleotides read TGTGCCAGCAGCTTGGTGGATCGGGGGGCGTTCGGTGAGACCCAGTACTTC. Its translation is CASSLVDRGAFGETQYF.

This clone showed up just a few times. The chain uses TRBV10-3 and TRBJ2-5, with a possible D match to TRBD2 (5 bases). The CDR3 spans 13 residues. Germline values: CDR1 ENHRY, CDR2 SYGVKD. V lost 4 bases to trimming and J lost 3 bases, with 9 bases between them. The CDR3 loop reads CAISGRREETQYF. The DNA of the CDR3 is TGTGCCATCAGTGGGAGGCGGGAAGAGACCCAGTACTTC.

The chain is built from TRBV18 and TRBJ2-6, with 12 bases matching TRBD1. Unmatched junction bases numbered 10, after V lost 2 bases and J lost 2 bases. The CDR3 contains 20 residues. Germline V gene lookup returns CDR1 KGHSH and CDR2 LQKENI. The chain's CDR3 is CASSPRGTGGYAAGANVLTF. The CDR3 DNA reads as TGTGCCAGCTCACCAAGGGGGACAGGGGGCTATGCGGCTGGGGCCAACGTCCTGACTTTC. The variable domain in full, with the rest retrieved from reference TRBV18 and TRBJ2-6, is NAGVMQNPRHLVRRRGQEARLRCSPMKGHSHVYWYRQLPEEGLKFMVYLQKENIIDESGMPKERFSAEFPKEGPSILRIQQVVRGDSAAYFCASSPRGTGGYAAGANVLTFGAGSRLTVL.

This clone was seen once. The chain has TRBV19 and TRBJ2-5; D gene unclear. The CDR3 totals 15 residues. The germline V gene encodes CDR1 LNHDA and CDR2 SQIVND (reference sequence). Trimming cost V 5 bases and J 2 bases, with 15 bases left between them. CDR3 region: CASSPNWQDQETQYF. The CDR3 DNA follows: TGTGCCAGTAGTCCGAACTGGCAGGATCAAGAGACCCAGTACTTC. The full variable domain, its missing parts supplied by reference TRBV19 and TRBJ2-5, is DGGITQSPKYLFRKEGQNVTLSCEQNLNHDAMYWYRQDPGQGLRLIYYSQIVNDFQKGDIAEGYSVSREKKESFPLTVTSAQKNPTAFYLCASSPNWQDQETQYFGPGTRLLVL.

The chain employs TRBV27 and TRBJ2-5; 10 nucleotides agree with TRBD2. Per the germline V gene, CDR1 is MNHEY and CDR2 is SMNVEV (reference sequence). The V segment lost 1 base and the J segment 5 bases; nucleotides outside the gene matches: 4. The CDR3 has 15 amino acids. This CDR3 is CASSLYLAGVETQYF. The CDR3 DNA is TGTGCCAGCAGTTTATATCTAGCGGGAGTGGAGACCCAGTACTTC.

The chain combines TRBV16 with TRBJ1-5, with D unclear. The CDR3 has 14 amino acids. Germline V gene lookup returns CDR1 KGHSY and CDR2 FQNENV. Trimming cost V 0 bases and J 4 bases, with 7 bases left between them. The CDR3 loop is CASSQSTSNQPQHF. The CDR3 nucleotides read TGTGCCAGCAGCCAATCGACCAGTAATCAGCCCCAGCATTTT.

The chain recombines TRBV5-6 with TRBJ2-3; D unclear. Trimming shortened V by 1 base and J by 2 bases, and 2 bases separated the two germline ends. The CDR3 contains 12 residues. Germline-derived CDR1 and CDR2 are SGHDT and YYEEEE. CDR3 residues: CASSLFTDTQYF. CDR3 sequence (DNA): TGTGCCAGCAGCTTGTTCACAGATACGCAGTATTTT.

The chain couples TRBV5-4 to TRBJ2-2; the match to TRBD1 covers 7 bases. The CDR3 contains 13 residues. Germline V gives CDR1 SGHNT, CDR2 YYREEE (reference sequence). After removal of 4 bases from V and 6 bases from J, the junction contained 3 bases not matched to a gene. CDR3 in amino acids: CASSPGQAGELFF. CDR3 in DNA: TGTGCCAGCAGCCCCGGACAGGCCGGGGAGCTGTTTTTT.

The chain carries TRBV19 and TRBJ2-2; 7 nucleotides match TRBD1. Per the germline V gene, CDR1 is LNHDA and CDR2 is SQIVND (reference sequence). The junction had 5 bases not matched to a gene; V was cut back by 4 bases and J by 3 bases. This CDR3 contains 15 residues. DNA of the CDR3: TGTGCCAGTAGTAAGGGGACAGAGTACACCGGGGAGCTGTTTTTT. Its protein is CASSKGTEYTGELFF.

This chain links TRBV6-7 with TRBJ2-1, with TRBD1 matching over 8 bases. TRBV6-7 is filed as an ORF, its function uncertain. The CDR3 sequence is 18 residues long. The V segment lost 7 bases and the J segment 5 bases; nucleotides outside the gene matches: 19. The CDR3, as DNA: TGTGCCAGCAAAGGACCGGGACAGGAAAAGAGGGCTCACAATGAGCAGTTCTTC. Its translation: CASKGPGQEKRAHNEQFF.

The chain recombines TRBV7-9 with TRBJ1-1; TRBD1 agrees at 8 bases. Germline-derived CDR1 and CDR2 are SEHNR and FQNEAQ (reference sequence). Trimming took 1 base from V and 5 from J; bases not matched to a gene: 12. The CDR3 has 17 amino acids. CDR3 DNA: TGTGCCAGCAGCTTAGGGGACCCAGGGGGCAGAGGAACTGAAGCTTTCTTT. Encoded protein: CASSLGDPGGRGTEAFF.

This chain joins TRBV7-2 and TRBJ1-1, with D unresolved. Germline V gene sequence: CDR1 SGHTA, CDR2 FQGNSA. V was cut by 1 base and J by 4 bases, with 10 bases left in between. The length of the CDR3 is 14 residues. The CDR3 coding sequence is TGTGCCAGCAGCTTAGAACCTGCCACCACTGAAGCTTTCTTT. Encoded protein: CASSLEPATTEAFF.

The chain uses TRBV10-3 and TRBJ2-7, with TRBD1 as a possible D gene (6 bases). This CDR3 has 17 amino acids. Germline values: CDR1 ENHRY, CDR2 SYGVKD. V was pared by 10 bases and J by 1 base, with 26 bases between. The CDR3 sequence is CATEPLLRDTPSYEQYF. CDR3 in DNA: TGTGCCACCGAACCCCTCTTACGGGACACCCCTTCCTACGAGCAGTACTTC.

The chain combines TRBV29-1 with TRBJ1-1; D ambiguous. CDR1 SQVTM and CDR2 ANQGSEA come from the germline V gene. The length of the CDR3 is 13 residues. Trimming took 4 bases from V and 0 from J, leaving 9 bases between them. CDR3 sequence: CSVGIGLNTEAFF. The CDR3 DNA sequence: TGCAGCGTTGGTATAGGGCTGAACACTGAAGCTTTCTTT.

This clone has just one count. This chain links TRBV6-7 with TRBJ2-2; D is possibly TRBD1 (6 bases). TRBV6-7 qualifies as an ORF whose function is uncertain. This CDR3 has 11 residues. V lost 7 bases and J lost 8, with 8 bases in between. The CDR3 nucleotides are TGTGCCAGCACCCAGGGGGGGGAGCTGTTTTTT. As protein: CASTQGGELFF.

The V and J genes are TRBV6-1 and TRBJ2-3, with D possibly being TRBD1 or TRBD2 (6 bases each). This CDR3 spans 14 amino acids. Germline CDR1 reads MNHNS; CDR2 reads SASEGT. Trimming shortened V by 8 bases and J by 4 bases, and 16 bases separated the two germline ends. The CDR3 protein is CASLLRGAADTQYF. In DNA, the CDR3 is TGTGCCAGCCTTTTAAGGGGGGCGGCAGATACGCAGTATTTT.

The chain is built from TRBV6-5 and TRBJ2-1; TRBD2 matches 15 bases. CDR1 and CDR2 from the germline V gene are MNHEY and SVGAGI. Trimming at V came to 6 bases and at J to 8 bases, leaving 5 bases not matched to a gene. The CDR3 has 15 amino acids. CDR3 DNA sequence: TGTGCCAGCAGGCGGACTAGCGGGAGGGCCGATGAGCAGTTCTTC. Amino acid sequence: CASRRTSGRADEQFF.

The V and J genes are TRBV10-3 and TRBJ2-1; 10 bases are shared with TRBD2. Looked up from germline, CDR1 is ENHRY and CDR2 is SYGVKD. The CDR3 runs to 15 residues. Trimming took 7 bases from V and 10 from J; bases not matched to a gene: 13. The CDR3 nucleotides read TGTGCCATCACCGCGACTAGCGGGCTTTGGGGAGAGCAGTTCTTC. Translating it yields CAITATSGLWGEQFF.

The chain employs TRBV11-3 and TRBJ1-6; D is ambiguous. This CDR3 is 13 amino acids long. The ends were cut back, 5 bases at V and 9 bases at J, with 11 bases in the middle. Germline values: CDR1 SGHNT, CDR2 YENEEA. For the CDR3, the DNA is TGTGCCAGCAGCCATGAAGGTGGTTCACCCCTCCACTTT. Its translation: CASSHEGGSPLHF.